This TCR beta chain is from a study of blood T cell repertoires in COVID-19. In the study overall: Spain, Italy and the United States supplied samples that represented acute and convalescent COVID-19. From T cells, B-cell-depleted T cells, or PBMCs came the material, which was cDNA or gDNA.

Authors' processing steps: For nucleated cells, counts were estimated from reference gene primer amplification. Sequenced by immunoSEQ multiplex PCR; TCRdb stores in-frame clones only, minus some. The V and J calls and clone size are taken from that table; D and trimming were inferred from the DNA. Among 130,000 to 150,000 clones listed, 80% to 90% were seen once. Deletions cut 6 bases from V and 0 bases from J, with 6 bases between. This CDR3 contains 14 residues. CDR1 and CDR2 (germline): LNHDA, SQIVND (reference sequence). This chain uses TRBV19 with TRBJ2-6; D is unclear. Input material: peripheral blood. The sequence came from a human donor in a cohort sampled during active COVID-19. CDR3 DNA: TGTGCCAGTAGGAGGCTCTCTGGGGCCAACGTCCTGACTTTC. Its protein product is CASRRLSGANVLTF.